Listed below are T cell receptor beta chains from one sample, sequenced in a study of low-dose radiotherapy and immunotherapy resistance in tumors. MiXCR, applied by TCRdb to the reads, yields one record per CDR3 protein. In the table there are some 94,000 distinct CDR3 sequences, less than 25% of which are singletons. The sample consisted of PBMCs, taken after low-dose radiotherapy plus immunotherapy. Source of these receptors: a female donor with ovarian cancer. Both conserved end residues are part of each CDR3. The D gene is left open where the match is weak. Clone size is stated in some rows and not others, as once, few, many or a class when expanded.

v_call: TRBV6-1; clone_size: many; j_call: TRBJ1-1; d_call: NA; cdr3_aa: CASSPQGNTEAFF; cdr3_nt: TGTGCCAGCAGTCCTCAGGGGAACACTGAAGCTTTCTTT
v_call: TRBV6-2/TRBV6-3; clone_size: many; j_call: TRBJ2-4; d_call: NA; cdr3_aa: CASSYSPGGLAKNIQYF; cdr3_nt: TGTGCCAGCAGTTACAGTCCCGGGGGCCTAGCCAAAAACATTCAGTACTTC
v_call: TRBV18; clone_size: many; j_call: TRBJ2-1; d_call: NA; cdr3_aa: CASSPGRGNEQFF; cdr3_nt: TGTGCCAGCTCACCAGGCAGGGGCAATGAGCAGTTCTTC
v_call: TRBV7-2; clone_size: many; j_call: TRBJ1-5; d_call: NA; cdr3_aa: CASSSRTGSNQPQHF; cdr3_nt: TGTGCCAGCAGTTCCAGGACGGGTAGCAATCAGCCCCAGCATTTT
v_call: TRBV5-1; clone_size: many; j_call: TRBJ2-3; d_call: TRBD2; cdr3_aa: CASSRMSGGSTDTQYF; cdr3_nt: TGCGCCAGCAGCCGAATGAGCGGGGGAAGCACAGATACGCAGTATTTT
v_call: TRBV25-1; clone_size: many; j_call: TRBJ2-1; d_call: NA; cdr3_aa: CASSPRVRADNEQFF; cdr3_nt: TGTGCCAGCAGCCCCAGAGTAAGAGCGGACAATGAGCAGTTCTTC
v_call: TRBV5-1; clone_size: many; j_call: TRBJ1-1; d_call: NA; cdr3_aa: CASSSSRVNTEAFF; cdr3_nt: TGCGCCAGCAGCTCATCCAGGGTGAACACTGAAGCTTTCTTT
v_call: TRBV5-1; clone_size: NA; j_call: TRBJ2-3; d_call: TRBD2; cdr3_aa: CASSPGPPSGVSDTQYF; cdr3_nt: TGCGCCAGCAGCCCGGGGCCCCCCAGCGGGGTGTCAGATACGCAGTATTTT
v_call: TRBV19; clone_size: many; j_call: TRBJ2-5; d_call: NA; cdr3_aa: CASSPRLTQETQYF; cdr3_nt: TGTGCCAGTAGTCCCCGACTAACTCAAGAGACCCAGTACTTC
v_call: TRBV4-2; clone_size: many; j_call: TRBJ2-5; d_call: TRBD2; cdr3_aa: CASSQSVAGGEGETQYF; cdr3_nt: TGTGCCAGCAGCCAGAGCGTAGCGGGAGGCGAAGGAGAGACCCAGTACTTC